The entry below gives a single T cell receptor (beta chain) sequence along with its context. The data are from a study of blood T cell repertoires in COVID-19. Study in general: Both acute and convalescent COVID-19 samples were obtained from the United States, Italy and Spain.

In the original analysis: Using reference gene primer amplification, nucleated cell counts were estimated. Sequenced by immunoSEQ multiplex PCR; TCRdb stores in-frame clones only, minus some. That table supplies the V and J calls and clone size; D and trimming were determined from the DNA. This table has roughly 300,000 clones, around 88% appearing once. V shed 0 bases and J shed 5 bases, with 14 bases lying between them. This CDR3 has 15 residues. Germline V gene sequence: CDR1 SGDLS, CDR2 YYNGEE. This chain links TRBV9 with TRBJ2-5; TRBD2 is a possible D gene (6 bases). Sequenced sample: peripheral blood. The origin of this receptor is a woman aged 50 to 60 with acute or convalescent COVID-19. The CDR3 spells CASSVDNGSWETQYF. CDR3 in DNA: TGTGCCAGCAGCGTAGATAACGGGAGCTGGGAGACCCAGTACTTC.